Each of the 11 T cell receptor beta chains below was sequenced from the same sample in a study of shared clonotypes between healthy human individuals. TCRdb keeps only in-frame clones here, not all; method: immunoSEQ multiplex PCR. The sample yields about 960,000 clones, 60% to 85% seen once. The sample taken for sequencing was memory CD4+ T cells sorted from blood. Stated subset: CD45RA-negative fraction. The receptors shown here come from a man aged 18 to 30 in good health.

To note about this clone: Different DNA sequences within this sample yield the same CDR3. The chain joins TRBV29-1 to TRBJ1-1; a weak D match, TRBD1 (5 bases). Germline CDR1 is SQVTM and CDR2 is ANQGSEA. V was clipped by 3 bases and J by 4 bases, with 6 bases between them. The CDR3 extends over 11 amino acids. This chain's CDR3 is CSVDGGTEAFF. For the CDR3, the DNA is TGCAGCGTTGATGGGGGCACTGAAGCTTTCTTT.

The chain is built from TRBV9 and TRBJ2-3; 12 positions match TRBD2. The CDR3 consists of 16 residues. The germline gives CDR1 SGDLS, CDR2 YYNGEE. J lost 4 bases, V lost 0 bases, and 3 bases had no gene match. The CDR3 coding sequence is TGTGCCAGCAGCGTAGGGACTAGCGGGACCGCAGATACGCAGTATTTT. It codes for CASSVGTSGTADTQYF.

This clone was counted between two and nine times. V gene TRBV5-6 combines with J gene TRBJ1-1; tentatively, D is TRBD1 (6 bases). Germline assignment: CDR1 SGHDT and CDR2 YYEEEE. This CDR3 comprises 15 residues. V was trimmed by 1 base and J by 4 bases, leaving 14 bases between them. Here the CDR3 reads CASSLWSGEVTEAFF. CDR3 DNA sequence: TGTGCCAGCAGCTTGTGGTCAGGGGAGGTCACTGAAGCTTTCTTT.

The chain employs TRBV19 and TRBJ2-3; D unresolved. In germline, CDR1 is LNHDA, CDR2 SQIVND (reference sequence). This CDR3 region has 15 residues. Trimming left V 6 bases short and J 2 bases short, with 15 bases between. CDR3 residues: CASSPARFDTDTQYF. The CDR3 coding sequence is TGTGCCAGTAGCCCGGCTCGATTTGACACAGATACGCAGTATTTT.

This chain connects TRBV30 to TRBJ1-2; D gene uncertain. Trimming removed 7 bases at V and 4 bases at J, with 10 bases between. Germline assignment: CDR1 GTSNPN and CDR2 SVGIG (reference sequence). The CDR3 has 11 amino acids. CDR3 amino acids: CASSWLYGYTF. CDR3 DNA: TGTGCCTCTTCCTGGCTCTATGGCTACACCTTC.

The V and J genes are TRBV11-2 and TRBJ2-5; D unresolved. The CDR3 loop spans 14 amino acids. Germline values: CDR1 SGHAT, CDR2 FQNNGV. Trimming stripped 4 bases from V and 0 bases from J, with 9 bases between. As DNA, the CDR3 is TGTGCCAGCAGCTCAATTAGACACCAAGAGACCCAGTACTTC. Residues: CASSSIRHQETQYF. The full variable domain, completed using reference TRBV11-2 and TRBJ2-5, is EAGVAQSPRYKIIEKRQSVAFWCNPISGHATLYWYQQILGQGPKLLIQFQNNGVVDDSQLPKDRFSAERLKGVDSTLKIQPAKLEDSAVYLCASSSIRHQETQYFGPGTRLLVL.

Comment on this clone: Germline and junction disagree at one end, which may indicate a read error. This sequence joins TRBV7-8 and TRBJ2-1; the D is unclear. The CDR3 totals 12 residues. Germline CDR1 and CDR2: SGHVS and FQNEAQ. CDR3 nucleotides: TGTGCCAGCAGCTTATCTGGAGTCCTACCCGTCTTC. It is translated as CASSLSGVLPVF.

V is TRBV2 and J is TRBJ1-1; D is possibly TRBD1 (5 bases). CDR1 and CDR2 from the germline V gene are SNHLY and FYNNEI. Trimming took off 4 bases at V and 1 base at J, with 13 bases between the two ends. This CDR3 has 15 residues. The CDR3 sequence: CASSGGGMANTEAFF. CDR3 DNA: TGTGCCAGCAGTGGCGGGGGAATGGCGAACACTGAAGCTTTCTTT.

The chain has TRBV27 and TRBJ1-6; D may be TRBD1 (5 bases). Germline lookup yields CDR1 MNHEY and CDR2 SMNVEV (reference sequence). V was shortened by 5 bases and J by 7 bases, with 12 bases between the two germline ends. The CDR3 runs 14 residues. The CDR3 sequence is CASSPQGSNSPLHF. The CDR3 nucleotides are TGTGCCAGCAGTCCGCAGGGATCCAATTCACCCCTCCACTTT.

The genes are TRBV30 and TRBJ2-5; either TRBD1 or TRBD2 may fit D (5 bases each). The CDR3 loop spans 12 amino acids. V was shortened by 0 bases and J by 13 bases, with 15 bases between the two germline ends. Germline CDR1 and CDR2: GTSNPN and SVGIG (reference sequence). CDR3 region: CAWSVGAGYSYF. In nucleotides, the CDR3 is TGTGCCTGGAGTGTAGGGGCGGGTTATTCGTACTTC.

This clone appeared a few times. In nucleotides, the CDR3 is TGTGCCACCAGCAGGCCCCCCTACAATGAGCAGTTCTTC. It translates to CATSRPPYNEQFF. The rearrangement joins TRBV15 to TRBJ2-1; D remains unclear. Trimming removed 3 bases from V and 2 bases from J, with 5 bases in between. Germline assignment: CDR1 LNHNV and CDR2 YYDKDF (reference sequence). There are 13 residues in the CDR3.